A single sample gave rise to the 10 T cell receptor beta chains below, sequenced in a study of cytomegalovirus exposure and HLA in healthy donors. Primers for the PCR totalled 60 Vbeta and 13 Jbeta. Data came from immunoSEQ multiplex PCR; TCRdb stores just in-frame clones and leaves some out. The profile shows about 90,000 clones, around 69% of them singletons. The sample taken for sequencing was PBMCs. The receptors originated from a woman aged 55 to 70 in good health and CMV-seropositive.

V is TRBV18 and J is TRBJ1-2, with D possibly being TRBD1 (6 bases). The ends were cut back, 2 bases at V and 6 bases at J, with 10 bases in the middle. In germline, CDR1 is KGHSH, CDR2 LQKENI. CDR3 length: 13 amino acids. The CDR3 DNA reads TGTGCCAGCTCACCAAACTCAGGGGATGGCTACACCTTC. It codes for CASSPNSGDGYTF.

This sequence joins TRBV9 and TRBJ1-6; D remains ambiguous. This CDR3 region has 11 residues. The germline CDR1 and CDR2 sequences are SGDLS and YYNGEE. Trimming removed 4 bases from V and 6 bases from J, with 2 bases in between. This CDR3 reads CASSRNSPLHF. CDR3 bases: TGTGCCAGCAGCCGTAATTCACCCCTCCACTTT.

This chain links TRBV28 with TRBJ2-7, with a possible D match to TRBD1 (5 bases). Germline V CDR1 and CDR2: MDHEN, SYDVKM. V dropped 2 bases and J dropped 2 bases, with 7 bases sitting between them. The CDR3 contains 13 residues. The CDR3 sequence: CASSLDRAYEQYF. CDR3 DNA sequence: TGTGCCAGCAGTTTAGACAGAGCCTACGAGCAGTACTTC.

V is TRBV2 and J is TRBJ2-3; no definite D call. CDR3 length: 14 residues. V was pared by 7 bases and J by 1 base, with 12 bases between. Germline values: CDR1 SNHLY, CDR2 FYNNEI. The CDR3 spells CASIPLSRTDTQYF. CDR3 coding DNA: TGTGCCAGCATCCCCCTAAGTCGCACAGATACGCAGTATTTT.

This clone came up once. This chain links TRBV5-1 with TRBJ2-1; 11 bases fit TRBD2. Germline CDR1 and CDR2: SGHRS and YFSETQ. The CDR3 totals 15 residues. Losses at the gene ends were 6 bases for V and 0 bases for J; bases not matched to a gene: 2. CDR3 sequence reads: CASKTSGSSYNEQFF. The CDR3 nucleotides are TGCGCCAGCAAAACTAGCGGGAGCTCCTACAATGAGCAGTTCTTC. The full variable domain, with the rest looked up from reference TRBV5-1 and TRBJ2-1, is KAGVTQTPRYLIKTRGQQVTLSCSPISGHRSVSWYQQTPGQGLQFLFEYFSETQRNKGNFPGRFSGRQFSNSRSEMNVSTLELGDSALYLCASKTSGSSYNEQFFGPGTRLTVL.

The J gene is TRBJ2-5, the V gene TRBV6-6; a possible D gene is TRBD1 (5 bases). V was pared by 0 bases and J by 10 bases, with 12 bases between. The CDR3 has 13 amino acids. Germline CDR1 is MNHNY and CDR2 is SVGAGI (reference sequence). The DNA for the CDR3 is TGTGCCAGCAGTTACTCCCCTGGCAGGGACCAGTACTTC. Encoded protein: CASSYSPGRDQYF.

The rearrangement joins TRBV28 to TRBJ2-1; D is undetermined. Trimming shortened V by 7 bases and J by 3 bases, and 10 bases separated the two germline ends. Germline V gives CDR1 MDHEN, CDR2 SYDVKM. The CDR3 loop spans 13 amino acids. The CDR3 region is CASKKTNYNEQFF. In DNA form, the CDR3 reads TGTGCCAGCAAAAAGACAAACTACAATGAGCAGTTCTTC.

This chain connects TRBV19 to TRBJ2-7; 11 bases align to TRBD2. The CDR3 is 14 residues long. The V gene's germline CDR1 is LNHDA and CDR2 SQIVND (reference sequence). V gave up 3 bases and J gave up 4 bases; unmatched junction bases: 2. The CDR3: CASSITSGSYEQYF. CDR3 DNA sequence: TGTGCCAGTAGTATCACTAGCGGGAGTTACGAGCAGTACTTC.

This chain connects TRBV19 to TRBJ2-6; D unclear. The V and J ends lost 6 bases and 2 bases respectively, with 5 bases between them. Per the germline V gene, CDR1 is LNHDA and CDR2 is SQIVND (reference sequence). The CDR3 runs to 13 residues. CDR3 nucleotides: TGTGCCAGTAGATTCGCTGGGGCCAACGTCCTGACTTTC. It translates to CASRFAGANVLTF. Supplemented by reference TRBV19 and TRBJ2-6, the full variable domain reads DGGITQSPKYLFRKEGQNVTLSCEQNLNHDAMYWYRQDPGQGLRLIYYSQIVNDFQKGDIAEGYSVSREKKESFPLTVTSAQKNPTAFYLCASRFAGANVLTFGAGSRLTVL.

Comment on this clone: This sample includes further DNA sequences coding for the same CDR3. The chain is built from TRBV9 and TRBJ2-7; 10 nucleotides align to TRBD1. The V and J ends lost 2 bases and 2 bases, in that order; junction bases with no gene match: 1. Per germline, CDR1 SGDLS and CDR2 YYNGEE. The CDR3 consists of 14 residues. The CDR3, as DNA: TGTGCCAGCAGCGTTGGACAGGGGGCCTACGAGCAGTACTTC. Amino acid sequence: CASSVGQGAYEQYF.